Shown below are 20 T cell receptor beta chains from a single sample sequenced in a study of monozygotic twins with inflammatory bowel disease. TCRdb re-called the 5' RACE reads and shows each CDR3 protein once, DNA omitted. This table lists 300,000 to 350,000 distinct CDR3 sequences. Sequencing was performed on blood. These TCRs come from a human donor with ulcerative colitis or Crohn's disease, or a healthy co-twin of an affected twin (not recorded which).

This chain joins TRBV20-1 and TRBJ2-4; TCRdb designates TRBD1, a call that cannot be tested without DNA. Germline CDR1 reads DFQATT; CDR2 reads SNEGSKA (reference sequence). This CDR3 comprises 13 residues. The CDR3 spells CSARTRGGDIQYF.

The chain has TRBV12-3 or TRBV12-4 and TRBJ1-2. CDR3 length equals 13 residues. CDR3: CASSFSLNYGYTF.

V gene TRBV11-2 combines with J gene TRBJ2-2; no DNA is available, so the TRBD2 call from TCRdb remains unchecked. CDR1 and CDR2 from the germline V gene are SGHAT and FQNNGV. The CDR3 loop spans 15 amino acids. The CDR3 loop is CASSLVGLLTGELFF.

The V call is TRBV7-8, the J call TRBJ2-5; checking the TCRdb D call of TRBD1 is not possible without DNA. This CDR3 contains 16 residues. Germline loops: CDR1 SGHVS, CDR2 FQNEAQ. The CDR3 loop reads CASREVLGAAQETQYF.

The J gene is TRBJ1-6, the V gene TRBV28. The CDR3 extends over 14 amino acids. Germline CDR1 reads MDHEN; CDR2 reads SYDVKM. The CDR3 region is CASSLVWDEKTLHF.

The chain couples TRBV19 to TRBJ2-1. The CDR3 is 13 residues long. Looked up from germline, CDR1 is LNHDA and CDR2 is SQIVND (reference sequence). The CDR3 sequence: CASTGLIFNEQFF.

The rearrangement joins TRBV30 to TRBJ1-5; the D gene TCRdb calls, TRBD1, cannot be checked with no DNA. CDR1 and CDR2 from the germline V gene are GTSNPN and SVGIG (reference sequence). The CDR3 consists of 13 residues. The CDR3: CAWSPGINQPQHF.

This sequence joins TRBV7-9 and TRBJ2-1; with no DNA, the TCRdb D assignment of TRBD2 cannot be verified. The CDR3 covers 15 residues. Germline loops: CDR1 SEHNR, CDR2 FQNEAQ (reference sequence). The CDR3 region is CASSELAGGNNEQFF. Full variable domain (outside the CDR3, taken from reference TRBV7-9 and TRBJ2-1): DTGVSQNPRHKITKRGQNVTFRCDPISEHNRLYWYRQTLGQGPEFLTYFQNEAQLEKSRLLSDRFSAERPKGSFSTLEIQRTEQGDSAMYLCASSELAGGNNEQFFGPGTRLTVL.

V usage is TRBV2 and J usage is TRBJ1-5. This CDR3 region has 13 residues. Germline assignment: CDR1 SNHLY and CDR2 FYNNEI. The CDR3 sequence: CASSAGFDQPQHF.

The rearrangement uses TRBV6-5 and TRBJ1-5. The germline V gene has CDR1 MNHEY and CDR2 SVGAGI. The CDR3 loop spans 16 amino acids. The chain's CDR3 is CASSYSPGLSNQPQHF.

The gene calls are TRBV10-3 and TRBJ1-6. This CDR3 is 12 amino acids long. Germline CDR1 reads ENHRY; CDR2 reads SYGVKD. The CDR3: CAIGVGNSPLHF.

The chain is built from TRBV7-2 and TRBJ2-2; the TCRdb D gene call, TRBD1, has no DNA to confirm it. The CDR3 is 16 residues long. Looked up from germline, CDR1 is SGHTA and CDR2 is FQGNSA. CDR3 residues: CASSYRVLTGDGELFF.

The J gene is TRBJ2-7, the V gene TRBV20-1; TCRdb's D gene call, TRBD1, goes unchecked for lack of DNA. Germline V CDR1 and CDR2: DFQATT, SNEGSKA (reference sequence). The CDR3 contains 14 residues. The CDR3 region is CSARKTAISYEQYF.

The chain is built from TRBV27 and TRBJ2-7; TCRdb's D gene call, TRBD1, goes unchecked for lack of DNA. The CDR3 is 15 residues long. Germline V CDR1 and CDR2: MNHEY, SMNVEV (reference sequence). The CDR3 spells CASSLSGGPIYEQYF.

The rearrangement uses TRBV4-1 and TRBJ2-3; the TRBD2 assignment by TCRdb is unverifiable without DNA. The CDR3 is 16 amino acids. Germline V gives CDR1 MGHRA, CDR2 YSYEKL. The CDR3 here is CATQPGRGIGTDTQYF.

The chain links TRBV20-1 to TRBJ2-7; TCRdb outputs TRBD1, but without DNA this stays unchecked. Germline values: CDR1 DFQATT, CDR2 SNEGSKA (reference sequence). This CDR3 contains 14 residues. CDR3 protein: CSAYRQGFSYEQYF.

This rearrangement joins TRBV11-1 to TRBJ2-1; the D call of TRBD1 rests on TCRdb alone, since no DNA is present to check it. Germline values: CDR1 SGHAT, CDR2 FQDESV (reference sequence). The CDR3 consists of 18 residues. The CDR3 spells CASSLILPDRGPTDEQFF.

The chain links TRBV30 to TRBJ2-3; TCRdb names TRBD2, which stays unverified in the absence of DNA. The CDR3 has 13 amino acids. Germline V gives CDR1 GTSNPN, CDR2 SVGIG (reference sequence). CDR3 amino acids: CAWMGRSTDTQYF.

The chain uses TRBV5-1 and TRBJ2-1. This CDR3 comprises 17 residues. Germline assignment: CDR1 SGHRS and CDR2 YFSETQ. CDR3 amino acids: CASSLVYGGSSYNEQFF.

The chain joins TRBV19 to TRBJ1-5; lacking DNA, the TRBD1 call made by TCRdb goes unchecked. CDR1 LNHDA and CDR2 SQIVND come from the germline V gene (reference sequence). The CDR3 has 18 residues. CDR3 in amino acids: CASTPGGQGRSGNQPQHF.